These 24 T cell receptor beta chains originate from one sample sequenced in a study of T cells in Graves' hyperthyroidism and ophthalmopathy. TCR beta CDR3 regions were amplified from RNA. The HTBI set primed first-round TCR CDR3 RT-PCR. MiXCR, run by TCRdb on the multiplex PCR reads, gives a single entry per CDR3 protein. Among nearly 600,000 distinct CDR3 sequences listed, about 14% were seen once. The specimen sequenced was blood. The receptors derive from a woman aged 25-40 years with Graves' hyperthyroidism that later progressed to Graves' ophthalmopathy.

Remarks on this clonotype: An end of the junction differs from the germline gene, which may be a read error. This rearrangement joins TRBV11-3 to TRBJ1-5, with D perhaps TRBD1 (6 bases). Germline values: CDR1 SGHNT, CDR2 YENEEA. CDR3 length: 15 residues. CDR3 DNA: TGCGCCAGCAGCCAAGACGGACAGTACAATCAGCCCCAGCATTTT. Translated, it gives CASSQDGQYNQPQHF.

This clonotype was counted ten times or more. CDR3 bases: TGTGCCAGCAGTCCCCCGGGACAGGGTGATTCACCCCTCCACTTT. This sequence encodes CASSPPGQGDSPLHF. This chain links TRBV12-3 or TRBV12-4 with TRBJ1-6; the match to TRBD1 covers 9 bases. CDR3 length: 15 residues. Trimming removed 5 bases from V and 8 bases from J; junction bases left unmatched: 7.

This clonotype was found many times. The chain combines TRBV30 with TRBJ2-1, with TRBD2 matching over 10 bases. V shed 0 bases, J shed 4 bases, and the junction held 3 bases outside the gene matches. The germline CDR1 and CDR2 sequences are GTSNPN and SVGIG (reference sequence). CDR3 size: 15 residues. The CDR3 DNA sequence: TGTGCCTGGAGTGTAAAAGCGGGGGGGTACAATGAGCAGTTCTTC. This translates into CAWSVKAGGYNEQFF.

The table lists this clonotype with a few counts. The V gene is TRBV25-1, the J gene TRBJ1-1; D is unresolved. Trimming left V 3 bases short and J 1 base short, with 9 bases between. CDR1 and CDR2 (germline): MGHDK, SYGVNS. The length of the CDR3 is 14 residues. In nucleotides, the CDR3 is TGTGCCAGCAGTGACGTAAGGAAGAACACTGAAGCTTTCTTT. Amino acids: CASSDVRKNTEAFF.

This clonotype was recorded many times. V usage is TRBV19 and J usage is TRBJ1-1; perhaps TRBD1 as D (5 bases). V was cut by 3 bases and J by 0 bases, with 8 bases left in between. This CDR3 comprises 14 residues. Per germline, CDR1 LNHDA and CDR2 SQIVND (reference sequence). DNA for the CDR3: TGTGCCAGTAGTATCGGGACGTTGAACACTGAAGCTTTCTTT. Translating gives CASSIGTLNTEAFF.

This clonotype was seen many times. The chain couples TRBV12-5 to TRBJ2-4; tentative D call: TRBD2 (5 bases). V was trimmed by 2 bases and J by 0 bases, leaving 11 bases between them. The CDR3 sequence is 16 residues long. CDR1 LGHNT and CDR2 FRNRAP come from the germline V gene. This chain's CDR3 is CASGLSTSLAKNIQYF. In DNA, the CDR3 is TGTGCTAGTGGTTTGAGTACTAGTTTAGCCAAAAACATTCAGTACTTC.

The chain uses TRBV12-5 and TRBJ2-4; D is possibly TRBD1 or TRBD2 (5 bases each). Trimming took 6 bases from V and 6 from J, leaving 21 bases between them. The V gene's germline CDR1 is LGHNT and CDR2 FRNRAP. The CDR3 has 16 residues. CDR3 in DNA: TGTGCTAGTGGCCCTAGTGGGGGTGTTGAGTCAAACATTCAGTACTTC. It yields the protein CASGPSGGVESNIQYF.

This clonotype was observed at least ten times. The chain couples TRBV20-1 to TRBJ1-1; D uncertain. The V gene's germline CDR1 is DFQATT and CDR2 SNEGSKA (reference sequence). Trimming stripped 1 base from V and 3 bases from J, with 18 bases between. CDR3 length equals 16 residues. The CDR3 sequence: CSARAKGLGLYTEAFF. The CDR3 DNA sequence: TGCAGTGCTAGAGCCAAGGGATTAGGGCTATACACTGAAGCTTTCTTT.

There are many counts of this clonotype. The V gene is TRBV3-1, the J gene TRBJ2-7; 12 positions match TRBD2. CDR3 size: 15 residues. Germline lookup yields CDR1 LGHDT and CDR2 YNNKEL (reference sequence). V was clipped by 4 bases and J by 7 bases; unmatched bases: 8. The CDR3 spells CASSRDPGTSGEQYF. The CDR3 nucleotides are TGTGCCAGCAGCCGGGACCCCGGGACTAGCGGGGAGCAGTACTTC.

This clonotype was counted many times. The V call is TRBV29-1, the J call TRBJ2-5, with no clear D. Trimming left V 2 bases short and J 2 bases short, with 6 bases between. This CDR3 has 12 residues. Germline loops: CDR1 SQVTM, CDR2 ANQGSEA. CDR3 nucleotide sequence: TGCAGCGTTGAATGGGGTCAAGAGACCCAGTACTTC. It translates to CSVEWGQETQYF.

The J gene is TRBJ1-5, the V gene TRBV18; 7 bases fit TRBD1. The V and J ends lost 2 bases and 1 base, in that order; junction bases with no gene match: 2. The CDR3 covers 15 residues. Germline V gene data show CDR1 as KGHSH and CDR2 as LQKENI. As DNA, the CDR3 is TGTGCCAGCTCACCAGGGGGACAGAGCAATCAGCCCCAGCATTTT. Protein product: CASSPGGQSNQPQHF.

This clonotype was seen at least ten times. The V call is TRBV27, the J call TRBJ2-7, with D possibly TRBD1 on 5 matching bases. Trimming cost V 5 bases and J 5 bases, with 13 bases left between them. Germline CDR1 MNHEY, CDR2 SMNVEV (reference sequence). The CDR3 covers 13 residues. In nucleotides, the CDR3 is TGTGCCAGCAGTCTCCTTTGGGGCCACGAGCAGTACTTC. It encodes CASSLLWGHEQYF.

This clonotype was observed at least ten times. CDR3 in amino acids: CSARGAGGQNEQFF. Here the CDR3 DNA reads TGCAGTGCTAGGGGAGCGGGAGGGCAAAATGAGCAGTTCTTC. The chain joins TRBV20-1 to TRBJ2-1; 10 bases fit TRBD2. The CDR3 sequence is 14 residues long. With 3 bases clipped from V and 7 bases from J, the junction kept 6 bases outside the gene matches. The V gene's germline CDR1 is DFQATT and CDR2 SNEGSKA (reference sequence).

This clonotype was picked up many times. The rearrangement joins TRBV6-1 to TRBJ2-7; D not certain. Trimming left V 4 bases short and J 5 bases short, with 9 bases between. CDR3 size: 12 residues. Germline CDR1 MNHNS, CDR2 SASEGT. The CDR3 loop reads CASSGSRDEQYF. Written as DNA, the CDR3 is TGTGCCAGCAGTGGGTCAAGGGACGAGCAGTACTTC.

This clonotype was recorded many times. This CDR3 reads CASTFWAAGDSPLHF. DNA of the CDR3: TGTGCCAGCACCTTCTGGGCTGCCGGAGATTCACCCCTCCACTTT. The rearrangement uses TRBV6-1 and TRBJ1-6; D unclear. Looked up from germline, CDR1 is MNHNS and CDR2 is SASEGT. Trimming took off 7 bases at V and 8 bases at J, with 18 bases between the two ends. This CDR3 has 15 amino acids.

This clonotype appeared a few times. The CDR3, as DNA: TGTGCCAGCAGCTCAGGGTTCGGCGAGCAGTACTTC. Protein sequence: CASSSGFGEQYF. The chain recombines TRBV5-5 with TRBJ2-7; a weak D match, TRBD1 (5 bases). V shed 3 bases and J shed 6 bases, with 10 bases lying between them. Germline-derived CDR1 and CDR2 are SGHKS and YYEKEE (reference sequence). The CDR3 totals 12 residues.

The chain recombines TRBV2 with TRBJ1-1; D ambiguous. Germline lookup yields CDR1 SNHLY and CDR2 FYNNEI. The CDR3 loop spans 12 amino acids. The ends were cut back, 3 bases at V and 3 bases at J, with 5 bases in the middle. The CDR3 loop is CASSDHHTEAFF. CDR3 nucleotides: TGTGCCAGCAGTGACCACCACACTGAAGCTTTCTTT.

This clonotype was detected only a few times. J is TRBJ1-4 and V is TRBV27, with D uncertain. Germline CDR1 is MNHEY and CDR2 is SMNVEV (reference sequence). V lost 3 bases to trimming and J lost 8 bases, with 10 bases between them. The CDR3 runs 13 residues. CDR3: CASSFNEAEKLFF. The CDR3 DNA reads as TGTGCCAGCAGTTTCAATGAGGCCGAAAAACTGTTTTTT. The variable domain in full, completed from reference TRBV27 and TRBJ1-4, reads EAQVTQNPRYLITVTGKKLTVTCSQNMNHEYMSWYRQDPGLGLRQIYYSMNVEVTDKGDVPEGYKVSRKEKRNFPLILESPSPNQTSLYFCASSFNEAEKLFFGSGTQLSVL.

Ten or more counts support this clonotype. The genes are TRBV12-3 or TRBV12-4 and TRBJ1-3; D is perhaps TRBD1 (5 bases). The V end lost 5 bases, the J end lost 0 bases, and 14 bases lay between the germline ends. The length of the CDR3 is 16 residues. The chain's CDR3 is CASSGQGFSSGNTIYF. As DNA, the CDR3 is TGTGCCAGCAGTGGACAAGGGTTTAGCTCTGGAAACACCATATATTTT.

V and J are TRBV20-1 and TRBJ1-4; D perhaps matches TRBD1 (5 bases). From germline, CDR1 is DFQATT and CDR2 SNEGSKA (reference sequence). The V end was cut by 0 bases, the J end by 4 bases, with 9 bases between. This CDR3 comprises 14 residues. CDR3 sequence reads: CSARDRQYNEKLFF. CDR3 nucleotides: TGCAGTGCTAGAGATCGACAGTATAATGAAAAACTGTTTTTT.

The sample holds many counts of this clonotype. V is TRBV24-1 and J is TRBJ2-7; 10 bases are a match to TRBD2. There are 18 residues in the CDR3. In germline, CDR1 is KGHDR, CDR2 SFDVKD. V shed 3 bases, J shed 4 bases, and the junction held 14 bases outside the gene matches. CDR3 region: CATSDASGSEGTLYEQYF. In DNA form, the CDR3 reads TGTGCCACCAGTGATGCTAGCGGGAGTGAGGGGACTCTATACGAGCAGTACTTC.

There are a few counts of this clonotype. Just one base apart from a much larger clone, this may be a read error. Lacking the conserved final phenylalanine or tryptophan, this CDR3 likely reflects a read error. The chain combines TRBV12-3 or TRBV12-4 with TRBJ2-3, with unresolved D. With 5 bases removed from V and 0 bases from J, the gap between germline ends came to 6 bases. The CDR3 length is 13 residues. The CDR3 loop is CASSRASTDTQYL. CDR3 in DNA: TGTGCCAGCAGTCGTGCTAGCACAGATACGCAGTATCTT.

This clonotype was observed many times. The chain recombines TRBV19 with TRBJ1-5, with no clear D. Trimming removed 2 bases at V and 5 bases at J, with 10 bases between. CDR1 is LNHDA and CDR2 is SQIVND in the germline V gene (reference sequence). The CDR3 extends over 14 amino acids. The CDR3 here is CASSISGGDQPQHF. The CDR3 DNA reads TGTGCCAGTAGTATATCGGGCGGTGATCAGCCCCAGCATTTT.

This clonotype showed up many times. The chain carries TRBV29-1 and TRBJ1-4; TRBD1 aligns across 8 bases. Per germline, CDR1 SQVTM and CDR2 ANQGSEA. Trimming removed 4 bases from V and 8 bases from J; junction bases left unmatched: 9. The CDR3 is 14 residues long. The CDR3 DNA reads TGCAGCGTTGGTAGGACAGGGATAGACGAAAAACTGTTTTTT. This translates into CSVGRTGIDEKLFF.